The rows below give T cell receptor beta chains drawn from one sample of a study of radiation and T cells in renal cell carcinoma. Method: immunoSEQ multiplex PCR; TCRdb's copy keeps in-frame clones and lacks some. Here the sample spans about 78,000 clones, roughly nine tenths being singletons. The sample consisted of blood, taken from a patient whose treatment included radiotherapy and nephrectomy. These receptors all come from a woman between 70 and 85 years old with renal cell carcinoma. The CDR3 runs from the conserved cysteine through the conserved F or W. A D gene is named only where the DNA matches it firmly. Size tells how often a clone was seen (once, few, many) or the class of an expanded clone, and some rows leave it out.

j_gene	d_gene	v_gene	abundance	CDR3aa
TRBJ2-7	TRBD2	TRBV7-2	.	CASSQKVSGGTYEQYF
TRBJ1-4	.	TRBV4-2	.	CASSSTDEKLFF
TRBJ1-6	.	TRBV5-1	.	CASSLDGEGTSLWDSPLHF
TRBJ1-2	.	TRBV4-2	.	CASSQGVRQLNYGYTF
TRBJ2-5	TRBD1	TRBV7-6	.	CASSAGTGVETQYF
TRBJ2-1	TRBD2	TRBV5-4	few	CASSLSTSLNEQFF
TRBJ1-1	.	TRBV7-2	.	CASSLGDIPNTEAFF
TRBJ1-2	.	TRBV4-2	once	CASSQVNRMGGRRNGYTF
TRBJ2-1	.	TRBV6-1	.	CASSEVGGGPGEQFF
TRBJ2-2	.	TRBV13	.	CASSRDVLRGTGELFF
TRBJ2-2	TRBD2	TRBV4-2	.	CASSQDYWLAGNTGELFF
TRBJ1-6	.	TRBV28	.	CASRSRQLNSPLHF
TRBJ1-1	TRBD1	TRBV19	few	CASSMTGWMNTEAFF
TRBJ2-7	TRBD1	TRBV19	.	CATSPRQGAYEQYF
TRBJ1-4	.	TRBV11-3	.	CASSLGSTTNEKLFF
TRBJ1-2	.	TRBV27	.	CASSSHRAHGYTF
TRBJ1-5	TRBD1	TRBV6-1	.	CASSATGMGQPQHF
TRBJ2-7	TRBD1	TRBV6-5	.	CASSQGAWEQYF
TRBJ1-5	.	TRBV9	once	CASSGGEYSNQPQHF
TRBJ2-1	TRBD2	TRBV19	.	CASSSSGGQNEQFF
TRBJ1-4	.	TRBV2	.	CASSEASRGIREKLFF
TRBJ1-5	.	TRBV6-6	.	CASIGGGSYQPQHF
TRBJ2-1	TRBD2	TRBV10-3	few	CAISDPGLAGQSSYNEQFF
TRBJ1-4	.	TRBV30	.	CAWGDEKLFF
TRBJ1-2	.	TRBV28	once	CASSTSGIVHGYTF
TRBJ2-1	TRBD2	TRBV5-4	.	CASSSGTRPSSSYNEQFF
TRBJ1-2	.	TRBV29-1	.	CSVVETASPLYGYTF
TRBJ1-2	TRBD1	TRBV6-5	.	CASSSGDSYGYTF
TRBJ1-5	.	TRBV7-2	.	CASSLSAGNQPQHF
TRBJ2-1	.	TRBV7-9	.	CASSSWTDNNEQFF
TRBJ2-1	TRBD2	TRBV5-1	.	CASRGEGLSYNEQFF
TRBJ1-4	TRBD1	TRBV7-9	.	CASSPSRTGGFLSEKLFF
TRBJ2-1	.	TRBV5-1	.	CASSTARGNEQFF
TRBJ1-5	.	TRBV11-3	.	CAIFLRGDNQPQHF
TRBJ1-4	.	TRBV5-8	.	CASSREGVREKLFF
TRBJ1-6	.	TRBV19	.	CASSQPSQGTNSPLHF
TRBJ1-6	TRBD1	TRBV30	few	CAWARQGDNSPLHF
TRBJ2-7	TRBD1	TRBV6-5	few	CASSSPGQGANEQYF
TRBJ2-1	.	TRBV19	.	CASSAGLGLGVDNEQFF
TRBJ2-3	TRBD2	TRBV7-8	.	CASSGGGPGDTQYF
TRBJ2-2	TRBD2	TRBV9	.	CASSVARTGTRGTGELFF
TRBJ2-1	.	TRBV9	few	CASSVGLGDYNEQFF
TRBJ2-3	.	TRBV11-1	.	CASSYWTTDTQYF
TRBJ1-1	TRBD1	TRBV19	.	CASSRTGFEAFF
TRBJ1-5	TRBD1	TRBV5-1	once	CASSPDRGGQPQHF
TRBJ1-6	TRBD1	TRBV9	.	CASSVAGTANSPLHF
TRBJ2-7	.	TRBV14	.	CASSRPANEQYF
TRBJ2-5	.	TRBV7-6	once	CASSRGQGSTQYF
TRBJ2-3	.	TRBV6-1	.	CASSEGQTTDRDTDTQYF
TRBJ2-7	.	TRBV29-1	.	CSVARSGSSYEQYF
TRBJ2-2	TRBD1	TRBV9	.	CASSPGTDTGELFF
TRBJ2-1	.	TRBV7-7	.	CASSLAVDNEQFF
TRBJ1-2	TRBD1	TRBV5-1	.	CASRKTGGQGSNYGYTF
TRBJ2-7	.	TRBV7-9	.	CASSKDGRPSYEQYF